This T cell receptor (beta chain) was sequenced during a study of T cell responses to AZD1222 COVID-19 vaccine. Findings and limits, study-wide: CD4 TCRs covered the whole spike, strongest at regions 160-218 and 743-854. At baseline, just a handful of AZD1222 recipients tested seropositive. Mostly white British, mostly female donors; authors suggested clonal diversity may be underestimated. The study sampled repertoires only after the peak T cell response.

Sequencing used immunoSEQ multiplex PCR; TCRdb keeps in-frame clones, though not all of them. The sample contains 90,000 to 150,000 clones, roughly 90% of which appear only once. As concerns this clone: Its antigen is undetermined.

After removal of 3 bases from V and 4 bases from J, the junction contained 2 bases not matched to a gene. The CDR3 has 14 amino acids. Per germline, CDR1 LNHDA and CDR2 SQIVND (reference sequence). This chain joins TRBV19 and TRBJ2-7, with 11 bases lining up with TRBD1. The sequence was obtained from an adult in good health. This material consisted of peripheral blood, taken on day 0 of AZD1222 vaccination. In DNA form, the CDR3 reads TGTGCCAGTAGTATCGGGGACAGGGGGTACGAGCAGTACTTC. It encodes CASSIGDRGYEQYF. Drawing the rest from reference TRBV19 and TRBJ2-7, the complete variable domain is DGGITQSPKYLFRKEGQNVTLSCEQNLNHDAMYWYRQDPGQGLRLIYYSQIVNDFQKGDIAEGYSVSREKKESFPLTVTSAQKNPTAFYLCASSIGDRGYEQYFGPGTRLTVT.